This T cell receptor (beta chain) was recovered during a study of Graves' ophthalmopathy and Graves' hyperthyroidism. Study-level findings and limits: Sensitivity of 55% to 71% and specificity of 72.22% were achieved by the model that predicted ophthalmopathy progression. Researchers report that a 13-signature model separated ophthalmopathy from stable hyperthyroidism, posting about 90% sensitivity and less than 82% specificity. The authors also found most expanded thyroid clonotypes above 0.001 frequency in blood.

This clonotype was seen at least ten times. Its antigen remains unknown. The TCR beta CDR3 regions underwent amplification from RNA transcripts. After a first-round RT-PCR with HTBI primers, a second-round multiplex PCR was run. Each CDR3 protein gets one entry after TCRdb re-called the multiplex PCR reads with MiXCR. The profile shows 450,000 to 600,000 distinct CDR3 sequences, approximately 37% of them singletons. The sequence came from an adult man with Graves' hyperthyroidism. The sample was peripheral blood or thyroid tissue (not recorded which).

The chain's CDR3 is CASWQGGVLTYEQYF. The CDR3 nucleotides are TGTGCCAGCTGGCAGGGTGGCGTCCTTACCTACGAGCAGTACTTC. This chain connects TRBV6-5 to TRBJ2-7, with D possibly TRBD1 on 5 matching bases. V dropped 8 bases and J dropped 2 bases, with 19 bases sitting between them. This CDR3 is 15 amino acids long. The germline V gene encodes CDR1 MNHEY and CDR2 SVGAGI.